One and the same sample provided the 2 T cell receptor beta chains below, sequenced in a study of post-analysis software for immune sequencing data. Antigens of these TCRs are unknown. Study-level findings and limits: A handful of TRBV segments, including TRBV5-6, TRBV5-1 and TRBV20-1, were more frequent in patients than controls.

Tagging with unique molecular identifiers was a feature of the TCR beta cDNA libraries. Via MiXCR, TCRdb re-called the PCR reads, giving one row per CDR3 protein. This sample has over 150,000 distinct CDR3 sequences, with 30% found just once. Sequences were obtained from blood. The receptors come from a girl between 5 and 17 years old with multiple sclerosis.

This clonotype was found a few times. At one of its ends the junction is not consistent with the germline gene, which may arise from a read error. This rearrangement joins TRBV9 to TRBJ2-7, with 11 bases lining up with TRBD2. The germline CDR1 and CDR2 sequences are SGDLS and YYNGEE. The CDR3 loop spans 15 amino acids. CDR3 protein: CAGSVAGGPWDEQYF. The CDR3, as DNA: TGTGCCGGCAGCGTAGCGGGAGGGCCATGGGACGAGCAGTACTTC. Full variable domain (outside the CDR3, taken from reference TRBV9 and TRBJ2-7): DSGVTQTPKHLITATGQRVTLRCSPRSGDLSVYWYQQSLDQGLQFLIQYYNGEERAKGNILERFSAQQFPDLHSELNLSSLELGDSALYFCAGSVAGGPWDEQYFGPGTRLTVT.

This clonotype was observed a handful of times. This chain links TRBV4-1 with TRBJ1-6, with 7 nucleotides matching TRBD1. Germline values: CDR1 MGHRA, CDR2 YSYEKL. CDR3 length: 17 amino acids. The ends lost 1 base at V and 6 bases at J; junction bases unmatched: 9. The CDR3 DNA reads TGCGCCAGCAGCCAAGGATCACAGGGGCCCCTTAATTCACCCCTCCACTTT. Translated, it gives CASSQGSQGPLNSPLHF.